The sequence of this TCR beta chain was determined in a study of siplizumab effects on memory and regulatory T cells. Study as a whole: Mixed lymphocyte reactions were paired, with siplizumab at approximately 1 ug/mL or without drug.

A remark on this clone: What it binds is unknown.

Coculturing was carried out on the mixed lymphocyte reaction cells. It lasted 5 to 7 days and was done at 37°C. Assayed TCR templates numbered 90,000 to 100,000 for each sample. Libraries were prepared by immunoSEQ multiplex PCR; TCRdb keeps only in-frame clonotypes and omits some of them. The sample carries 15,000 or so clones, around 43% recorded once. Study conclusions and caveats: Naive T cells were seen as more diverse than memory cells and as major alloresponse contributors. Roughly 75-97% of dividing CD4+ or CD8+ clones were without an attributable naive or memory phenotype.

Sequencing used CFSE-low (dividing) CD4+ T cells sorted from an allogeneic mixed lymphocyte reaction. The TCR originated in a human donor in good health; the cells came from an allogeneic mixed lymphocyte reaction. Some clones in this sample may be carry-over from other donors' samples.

The CDR3 spells CASSLGGVGTTEAFF. The CDR3 DNA reads as TGTGCCAGCAGCTTAGGGGGAGTGGGGACCACTGAAGCTTTCTTT. The genes are TRBV7-9 and TRBJ1-1; perhaps TRBD1 as D (5 bases). The CDR3 is 15 amino acids. Deletions cut 1 base from V and 4 bases from J, with 13 bases between. Looked up from germline, CDR1 is SEHNR and CDR2 is FQNEAQ (reference sequence).